These 4 T cell receptor beta chains share one sample of origin, sequenced in a study of blood T cell repertoires in COVID-19. Repertoires were generated with immunoSEQ multiplex PCR, while TCRdb's copy carries only in-frame clones and drops some. This table has about 240,000 clones, about 90% appearing once. Source material: PBMCs or T cells enriched from blood (not recorded which). These receptors were collected from a woman aged 35 to 49 with acute COVID-19.

V gene TRBV11-3 combines with J gene TRBJ2-3; 7 bases are shared with TRBD2. This CDR3 comprises 15 residues. The V gene's germline CDR1 is SGHNT and CDR2 YENEEA. V was pared by 3 bases and J by 3 bases, with 6 bases of the junction left unmatched. CDR3 loop: CASSFLNGRTDTQYF. CDR3 nucleotides: TGTGCCAGCAGCTTTCTTAACGGGAGGACAGATACGCAGTATTTT.

V is TRBV5-1 and J is TRBJ1-1; 8 bases align to TRBD1. The CDR3 consists of 14 residues. J was trimmed by 5 bases and V by 0 bases; bases with no gene match: 3. In germline, CDR1 is SGHRS, CDR2 YFSETQ. The CDR3 protein is CASSLDRGGTEAFF. Written as DNA, the CDR3 is TGCGCCAGCAGCTTGGACAGGGGGGGTACTGAAGCTTTCTTT. Looking up the rest from reference TRBV5-1 and TRBJ1-1 gives the full variable domain: KAGVTQTPRYLIKTRGQQVTLSCSPISGHRSVSWYQQTPGQGLQFLFEYFSETQRNKGNFPGRFSGRQFSNSRSEMNVSTLELGDSALYLCASSLDRGGTEAFFGQGTRLTVV.

V is TRBV5-1 and J is TRBJ1-1; the match to TRBD1 covers 8 bases. This CDR3 region has 17 residues. J was trimmed by 4 bases and V by 0 bases; bases with no gene match: 11. Germline V gene sequence: CDR1 SGHRS, CDR2 YFSETQ. The DNA for the CDR3 is TGCGCCAGCAGCTTGGGACAGGGGTTTGCGGAGGGCACTGAAGCTTTCTTT. Its translation: CASSLGQGFAEGTEAFF.

The V call is TRBV27, the J call TRBJ2-1; D not certain. Germline CDR1 MNHEY, CDR2 SMNVEV (reference sequence). Trimming took off 5 bases at V and 10 bases at J, with 12 bases between the two ends. The CDR3 runs to 12 residues. Here the CDR3 reads CASSTPPEEQFF. The CDR3 DNA is TGTGCCAGCAGTACACCCCCGGAGGAGCAGTTCTTC.